These 30 T cell receptor beta chains share one sample of origin, sequenced in a study of blood T cell dynamics during melanoma immunotherapy. Described time point: week 3, after first cycle of checkpoint inhibitor. Sequenced by immunoSEQ multiplex PCR; TCRdb stores in-frame clones only, minus some. This table has 6,000 or so clones, over 65% appearing once. Specimen: blood, collected from a patient treated with checkpoint blockade. Receptors originate from a human donor with melanoma. Some clones in this sample may be carry-over from other donors' samples.

Only a few counts were recorded for this clone. This rearrangement joins TRBV6-1 to TRBJ2-7, with 8 bases identical to TRBD1. Germline assignment: CDR1 MNHNS and CDR2 SASEGT. After removal of 1 base from V and 2 bases from J, the junction contained 4 bases not matched to a gene. The CDR3 totals 15 residues. The CDR3 protein is CASSEVGQVAYEQYF. Here the CDR3 DNA reads TGTGCCAGCAGTGAAGTGGGACAGGTGGCCTACGAGCAGTACTTC.

J is TRBJ1-5 and V is TRBV2; no reliable D call. Trimming removed 0 bases from V and 7 bases from J, with 13 bases in between. This CDR3 is 15 amino acids long. Germline-derived CDR1 and CDR2 are SNHLY and FYNNEI. The CDR3 bases are TGTGCCAGCAGTGAAGCGCTTCAAAATGTCCAGCCCCAGCATTTT. Translated: CASSEALQNVQPQHF.

The J gene is TRBJ2-3, the V gene TRBV4-2, with TRBD2 identical over 10 bases. Looked up from germline, CDR1 is LGHNA and CDR2 is YNFKEQ. The CDR3 spans 17 residues. The V gene end was trimmed by 1 base and the J gene end by 3 bases; junction bases not matched to a gene: 7. The CDR3: CASSQVGLAGVTDTQYF. CDR3 in DNA: TGTGCCAGCAGCCAAGTCGGGCTAGCGGGGGTTACAGATACGCAGTATTTT.

V gene TRBV28 combines with J gene TRBJ2-5; D may match TRBD1 or TRBD2 (5 bases each). The DNA end is more similar to TRBJ2-7, so the J call may be wrong. The CDR3 consists of 13 residues. The germline CDR1 and CDR2 sequences are MDHEN and SYDVKM. This CDR3 is CASADGTSYEQYF. DNA for the CDR3: TGTGCCAGCGCCGACGGGACGTCCTACGAGCAGTACTTC.

The chain couples TRBV11-1 to TRBJ2-7; 9 nucleotides align to TRBD1. This CDR3 spans 18 amino acids. Germline CDR1 SGHAT, CDR2 FQDESV (reference sequence). Germline trimming cut 2 bases from V and 6 bases from J; bases unmatched to any gene: 17. The CDR3 DNA is TGTGCCAGCAGCTTAAACCCCCCCCAAGGGACAGGGCGACCCGAGCAGTACTTC. Encoded protein: CASSLNPPQGTGRPEQYF.

The chain couples TRBV7-2 to TRBJ1-2, with 7 bases that match TRBD1. Germline CDR1 and CDR2: SGHTA and FQGNSA. There are 12 residues in the CDR3. Losses at the gene ends were 4 bases for V and 6 bases for J; bases not matched to a gene: 2. The CDR3 region has the DNA TGTGCCAGCAGCTCGACAGGGCATGGCTACACCTTC. Protein: CASSSTGHGYTF.

This chain links TRBV7-9 with TRBJ1-4, with TRBD1 matching 9 bases. The V gene's germline CDR1 is SEHNR and CDR2 FQNEAQ (reference sequence). V shed 5 bases, J shed 4 bases, and the junction held 5 bases outside the gene matches. The CDR3 covers 15 residues. The CDR3 spells CASSRQTGGNEKLFF. CDR3 DNA sequence: TGTGCCAGCAGCCGACAGACAGGGGGTAATGAAAAACTGTTTTTT. The variable domain in full, completed from reference TRBV7-9 and TRBJ1-4, reads DTGVSQNPRHKITKRGQNVTFRCDPISEHNRLYWYRQTLGQGPEFLTYFQNEAQLEKSRLLSDRFSAERPKGSFSTLEIQRTEQGDSAMYLCASSRQTGGNEKLFFGSGTQLSVL.

The V gene is TRBV7-8, the J gene TRBJ2-7, with D perhaps matching TRBD1 (5 bases). This CDR3 is 17 amino acids long. The V and J ends lost 0 bases and 0 bases respectively, with 15 bases between them. Germline values: CDR1 SGHVS, CDR2 FQNEAQ. CDR3: CASSLAISPQGSYEQYF. CDR3 bases: TGTGCCAGCAGCTTAGCCATTTCCCCCCAGGGCTCCTACGAGCAGTACTTC.

This chain uses TRBV5-1 with TRBJ2-7; 9 bases are shared with TRBD2. CDR1 and CDR2 from the germline V gene are SGHRS and YFSETQ. The V gene end was trimmed by 1 base and the J gene end by 4 bases; junction bases not matched to a gene: 6. This CDR3 is 15 amino acids long. The DNA for the CDR3 is TGCGCCAGCAGCTTGCAAGCGGGGGGTCAATACGAGCAGTACTTC. It is translated as CASSLQAGGQYEQYF.

The chain uses TRBV5-4 and TRBJ2-7; no firm D call. Trimming took off 2 bases at V and 0 bases at J, with 12 bases between the two ends. CDR3 length: 15 amino acids. CDR1 is SGHNT and CDR2 is YYREEE in the germline V gene (reference sequence). The CDR3 DNA reads TGTGCCAGCAGCTTCCTTGGAGTAAGCTCCTACGAGCAGTACTTC. This translates into CASSFLGVSSYEQYF.

The chain links TRBV9 to TRBJ2-6; tentatively, D is TRBD1 (5 bases). Germline V CDR1 and CDR2: SGDLS, YYNGEE. This CDR3 is built from 16 residues. Trimming shortened V by 3 bases and J by 4 bases, and 14 bases separated the two germline ends. CDR3 sequence reads: CASSATAGSGANVLTF. CDR3 sequence (DNA): TGTGCCAGCAGCGCCACCGCAGGGTCAGGGGCCAACGTCCTGACTTTC.

J is TRBJ1-5 and V is TRBV5-6, with 7 bases lining up with TRBD1. The germline V gene has CDR1 SGHDT and CDR2 YYEEEE. This CDR3 spans 14 amino acids. J gave up 9 bases and V 0 bases, and 6 bases lay outside the gene matches. This chain's CDR3 is CASSLAGQAAPQHF. The DNA for the CDR3 is TGTGCCAGCAGCTTGGCCGGACAGGCGGCGCCCCAGCATTTT.

This clone was picked up one time. V is TRBV6-5 and J is TRBJ2-7, with 10 bases identical to TRBD1. V trimming: 6 bases; J trimming: 2 bases; junction bases outside the gene matches: 7. Germline V CDR1 and CDR2: MNHEY, SVGAGI. The CDR3 is made up of 15 amino acids. CDR3 region: CASSLSGTGAYEQYF. The CDR3 nucleotides read TGTGCCAGCAGCCTCTCCGGGACAGGGGCCTACGAGCAGTACTTC.

This clone has only a few counts. The chain has TRBV28 and TRBJ1-1, with TRBD1 matching over 11 bases. The CDR3 is 15 residues long. The J segment lost 4 bases and the V segment lost 3 bases, leaving 4 bases of the junction unmatched. Germline V CDR1 and CDR2: MDHEN, SYDVKM. The CDR3 bases are TGTGCCAGCAGTTTTTGGGACAGGGGGGGCACTGAAGCTTTCTTT. Translation gives CASSFWDRGGTEAFF.

This clone was found a few times. This chain connects TRBV10-3 to TRBJ1-4; 11 positions agree with TRBD1. Germline V gene data show CDR1 as ENHRY and CDR2 as SYGVKD. This CDR3 region has 15 residues. V shed 0 bases, J shed 7 bases, and the junction held 1 base outside the gene matches. The CDR3 coding sequence is TGTGCCATCAGTGAGTCGGGACAGGGGGTTGAAAAACTGTTTTTT. Its protein is CAISESGQGVEKLFF.

V and J are TRBV6-1 and TRBJ1-2; the match to TRBD1 covers 7 bases. The J segment lost 7 bases and the V segment lost 6 bases, leaving 8 bases of the junction unmatched. Germline values: CDR1 MNHNS, CDR2 SASEGT. This CDR3 has 13 amino acids. CDR3 sequence: CASRTGYGGGYTF. The CDR3 coding sequence is TGTGCCAGCAGGACAGGGTACGGGGGTGGCTACACCTTC.

Of note for this clone: In the same sample, other DNA sequences code for this CDR3. The V gene is TRBV5-1, the J gene TRBJ2-5; D may correspond to TRBD1 or TRBD2 (6 bases each). The CDR3 is 15 amino acids. Germline CDR1 reads SGHRS; CDR2 reads YFSETQ. V lost 0 bases, J lost 5 bases, and 14 bases lay in between. CDR3 nucleotide sequence: TGCGCCAGCAGCTTGGAGGGTCGGGGGCCGGAGACCCAGTACTTC. Protein sequence: CASSLEGRGPETQYF.

Concerning this clone itself: The sample contains more than one DNA sequence encoding this CDR3. The chain couples TRBV11-1 to TRBJ1-2; D call uncertain. Germline CDR1 reads SGHAT; CDR2 reads FQDESV (reference sequence). This CDR3 is 15 amino acids long. The ends were cut back, 0 bases at V and 3 bases at J, with 11 bases in the middle. CDR3 residues: CASSLASGEYYGYTF. CDR3 in DNA: TGTGCCAGCAGCTTAGCTTCTGGGGAATACTATGGCTACACCTTC.

The rearrangement joins TRBV5-4 to TRBJ1-2, with no clear D. The CDR3 has 16 amino acids. V gave up 0 bases and J gave up 0 bases, with 12 bases separating them. Germline loops: CDR1 SGHNT, CDR2 YYREEE (reference sequence). CDR3 bases: TGTGCCAGCAGCTTGGATCAGTTCTCCACTAACTATGGCTACACCTTC. Translated, it gives CASSLDQFSTNYGYTF.

This chain joins TRBV29-1 and TRBJ1-2; tentative D call: TRBD1 (5 bases). Trimming left V 0 bases short and J 4 bases short, with 9 bases between. CDR1 and CDR2 from the germline V gene are SQVTM and ANQGSEA. This CDR3 contains 13 residues. CDR3 region: CSVEDTTVYGYTF. The DNA of the CDR3 is TGCAGCGTTGAAGACACGACAGTCTATGGCTACACCTTC.

The V call is TRBV9, the J call TRBJ2-5; D ambiguous. This CDR3 comprises 13 residues. Germline CDR1 reads SGDLS; CDR2 reads YYNGEE. V gave up 0 bases and J gave up 5 bases, with 8 bases separating them. The CDR3: CASSVAVWETQYF. The CDR3 nucleotides are TGTGCCAGCAGCGTAGCTGTTTGGGAGACCCAGTACTTC.

J is TRBJ1-1 and V is TRBV6-5, with TRBD1 matching over 9 bases. The CDR3 runs 15 residues. V shed 6 bases and J 1 base; nucleotides not matched to a gene: 6. Germline V CDR1 and CDR2: MNHEY, SVGAGI. The CDR3 region is CASRKPGQGNTEAFF. In nucleotides, the CDR3 is TGTGCCAGCAGAAAACCGGGACAGGGGAACACTGAAGCTTTCTTT.

The CDR3 DNA sequence: TGTGCCTGGAGTGGGGGGGACACAGATACGCAGTATTTT. Protein product: CAWSGGDTDTQYF. The V call is TRBV30, the J call TRBJ2-3; tentatively, D is TRBD2 (6 bases). CDR1 and CDR2 (germline): GTSNPN, SVGIG (reference sequence). V dropped 1 base and J dropped 2 bases, with 7 bases sitting between them. CDR3 length equals 13 residues.

The gene calls are TRBV20-1 and TRBJ1-1; maybe TRBD1 (6 bases). The CDR3 extends over 11 amino acids. In germline, CDR1 is DFQATT, CDR2 SNEGSKA (reference sequence). The germline V and J ends were trimmed by 1 base and 11 bases, with 11 bases remaining between them. The CDR3 region is CSARAGAGAFF. CDR3 DNA: TGCAGTGCTAGAGCGGGGGCGGGGGCTTTCTTT.

The CDR3 bases are TGCAGCGTTGTGAATCCTAGCGGGGGCCTAACAGATACGCAGTATTTT. It specifies CSVVNPSGGLTDTQYF. V and J are TRBV29-1 and TRBJ2-3; 10 bases fit TRBD2. V shed 4 bases and J 3 bases; nucleotides not matched to a gene: 10. Germline V lookup: CDR1 SQVTM, CDR2 ANQGSEA. The CDR3 is made up of 16 amino acids.

The V gene is TRBV7-2, the J gene TRBJ1-1; TRBD1 might be the D (5 bases). This CDR3 has 14 amino acids. Per germline, CDR1 SGHTA and CDR2 FQGNSA. With 4 bases removed from V and 7 bases from J, the gap between germline ends came to 16 bases. The CDR3 loop is CASSSSRGSYEAFF. CDR3 in DNA: TGTGCCAGCAGCTCTTCCCGGGGGTCATATGAAGCTTTCTTT. Full variable domain (outside the CDR3, taken from reference TRBV7-2 and TRBJ1-1): GAGVSQSPSNKVTEKGKDVELRCDPISGHTALYWYRQSLGQGLEFLIYFQGNSAPDKSGLPSDRFSAERTGGSVSTLTIQRTQQEDSAVYLCASSSSRGSYEAFFGQGTRLTVV.

The chain joins TRBV7-8 to TRBJ2-1, with D maybe TRBD1 (6 bases). CDR1 and CDR2 from the germline V gene are SGHVS and FQNEAQ. The CDR3 has 12 amino acids. V gave up 3 bases and J gave up 10 bases, with 10 bases separating them. The CDR3 DNA reads as TGTGCCAGCAGCTTCCTGACAGGCGAGCAGTTCTTC. Translating gives CASSFLTGEQFF.

J is TRBJ1-2 and V is TRBV29-1; D not certain. V lost 5 bases and J 4 bases, leaving 8 bases between the germline ends. CDR1 is SQVTM, CDR2 ANQGSEA, per germline. CDR3 length: 11 amino acids. This CDR3 reads CSVQGLYGYTF. The CDR3 nucleotides are TGCAGCGTTCAAGGCCTCTATGGCTACACCTTC.

This clone was detected only a few times. The chain uses TRBV6-5 and TRBJ2-7; 14 bases agree with TRBD2. Germline assignment: CDR1 MNHEY and CDR2 SVGAGI. CDR3 length: 15 residues. Trimming cost V 5 bases and J 11 bases; bases outside gene matches: 11. The CDR3 nucleotides read TGTGCCAGCAGTCGTGGGACTAGCGGGAGTGAGAGGGAGTACTTC. Encoded protein: CASSRGTSGSEREYF.

This rearrangement joins TRBV6-6 to TRBJ2-5; D is uncertain. The J call is in doubt because the DNA end fits TRBJ2-7 better. Germline lookup yields CDR1 MNHNY and CDR2 SVGAGI (reference sequence). The CDR3 is made up of 13 amino acids. This CDR3 is CASSYGRLYEQYF. The CDR3 nucleotides read TGTGCCAGCAGTTACGGCAGGCTCTACGAGCAGTACTTC.